A selection of T cell receptor beta chains follows, all from one sample in a study of T cells in tumors after PD-1 blockade. Using immunoSEQ multiplex PCR, the repertoire was profiled, and TCRdb retains in-frame clones only, with some absent. The data contain roughly 50,000 clones, about four fifths of them singletons. This sample comprised PBMCs, obtained before anti-PD-1 treatment. The source of these receptors is a human donor with basal cell carcinoma. CDR3s include the opening cysteine and the closing phenylalanine or tryptophan. The D gene is left open where the match is weak. The size field is filled for only some rows; it gives once, few, many or a size class.

v_call,clone_size,j_call,d_call,cdr3_aa,cdr3_nt
TRBV30,-,TRBJ2-7,-,CAWSQYRGEQYF,TGTGCCTGGAGTCAGTACCGTGGAGAGCAGTACTTC
TRBV6-5,-,TRBJ2-1,TRBD1,CTSSYGAGTGVNEQFF,TGTACCAGCAGTTACGGTGCTGGGACAGGGGTTAATGAGCAGTTCTTC
TRBV6-2/TRBV6-3,-,TRBJ1-5,TRBD1,CASSPGQGRHQPQHF,TGTGCCAGCAGCCCCGGACAGGGTAGGCATCAGCCCCAGCATTTT
TRBV19,few,TRBJ1-1,-,CASSIQTVNTEAFF,TGTGCCAGTAGTATCCAGACGGTGAACACTGAAGCTTTCTTT
TRBV21-1,once,TRBJ1-5,-,CASSPVRDTRRGNQPQHF,TGTGCCAGCAGCCCAGTCAGGGATACACGGAGGGGCAATCAGCCCCAGCATTTT
TRBV9,-,TRBJ2-3,-,CASSVEGTDTQYF,TGTGCCAGCAGCGTAGAGGGGACAGATACGCAGTATTTT
TRBV30,once,TRBJ1-6,TRBD1,CAWSGGTGEIFYNSPLHF,TGTGCCTGGAGTGGCGGGACAGGGGAAATTTTCTATAATTCACCCCTCCACTTT
TRBV25-1,-,TRBJ1-4,-,CASSGSQGLSEKLFF,TGTGCCAGCAGTGGGTCACAGGGTTTAAGTGAAAAACTGTTTTTT
TRBV6-6,-,TRBJ1-1,-,CASSYSPGLNTEAFF,TGTGCCAGCAGTTACTCGCCGGGATTGAACACTGAAGCTTTCTTT
TRBV27,-,TRBJ2-1,-,CASSPPGLRNEQFF,TGTGCCAGCAGTCCACCCGGGCTGAGAAATGAGCAGTTCTTC
TRBV24-1,-,TRBJ1-1,TRBD1,CATSDSRTGNTEAFF,TGTGCCACCAGTGATTCGCGGACAGGGAACACTGAAGCTTTCTTT
TRBV5-1,-,TRBJ2-7,-,CASSLGVLYEQYF,TGCGCCAGCAGCTTGGGGGTTCTCTACGAGCAGTACTTC
TRBV10-2,-,TRBJ1-2,TRBD1,CASSPGQGAQGYTF,TGCGCCAGCAGCCCGGGACAGGGGGCCCAGGGCTACACCTTC
TRBV6-5,-,TRBJ2-7,TRBD1,CASSYSLTGGSYEQYF,TGTGCCAGCAGTTACTCGCTGACAGGGGGCTCCTACGAGCAGTACTTC
TRBV27,-,TRBJ2-1,TRBD1,CASSLSVTGAREQFF,TGTGCCAGCAGTTTATCTGTGACAGGGGCGAGGGAGCAGTTCTTC
TRBV7-9,-,TRBJ2-1,TRBD2,CASSLGRGLAFNEQFF,TGTGCCAGCAGCTTAGGTCGGGGACTAGCGTTCAATGAGCAGTTCTTC
TRBV20-1,few,TRBJ2-1,TRBD2,CSASVLEREGLYNEQFF,TGCAGTGCTAGTGTCCTGGAGCGGGAGGGCCTCTACAATGAGCAGTTCTTC
TRBV3-1/TRBV3-2,-,TRBJ2-7,TRBD1,CASSGTGRGYEQYF,TGTGCCAGCAGCGGGACAGGGCGAGGATACGAGCAGTACTTC
TRBV5-4,-,TRBJ2-7,-,CASSGSYAAYEQYF,TGTGCCAGCAGCGGATCGTACGCCGCCTACGAGCAGTACTTC
TRBV4-2,-,TRBJ1-1,-,CASSQEGGRNTEAFF,TGTGCCAGCAGCCAAGAAGGGGGGCGGAACACTGAAGCTTTCTTT
TRBV5-1,-,TRBJ1-1,TRBD1,CASSTGQGGATEAFF,TGCGCCAGCAGCACAGGACAGGGCGGGGCCACTGAAGCTTTCTTT
TRBV10-1,-,TRBJ2-2,-,CASSKNTGELFF,TGCGCCAGCTCCAAGAACACCGGGGAGCTGTTTTTT
TRBV5-1,-,TRBJ1-1,-,CASSLPSGGTEAFF,TGCGCCAGCAGCTTGCCCTCGGGTGGAACTGAAGCTTTCTTT
TRBV5-1,-,TRBJ1-3,-,CASSLAGYGNTIYF,TGCGCCAGCAGCTTGGCGGGGTACGGAAACACCATATATTTT
TRBV27,-,TRBJ2-5,TRBD2,CASSLAGGPQETQYF,TGTGCCAGCAGCTTAGCGGGGGGCCCCCAAGAGACCCAGTACTTC
TRBV11-3,once,TRBJ1-2,TRBD1,CASSLEWFSRDREYSIYGYTF,TGTGCCAGCAGCTTAGAATGGTTTTCGCGGGACAGGGAGTATTCAATCTATGGCTACACCTTC
TRBV12-3/TRBV12-4,-,TRBJ2-5,-,CASSFRGTETQYF,TGTGCCAGCAGTTTCAGAGGGACCGAGACCCAGTACTTC
TRBV2,-,TRBJ1-3,-,CASVEGRSGNTIYF,TGTGCCAGCGTAGAAGGCAGGTCTGGAAACACCATATATTTT
TRBV28,-,TRBJ1-3,-,CASTIGGGGNSGNTIYF,TGTGCCAGCACCATCGGGGGGGGAGGGAACTCTGGAAACACCATATATTTT
TRBV6-5,-,TRBJ2-7,TRBD2,CASSRTSGGFYEQYF,TGTGCCAGCAGTAGGACTAGCGGGGGATTCTACGAGCAGTACTTC
TRBV28,-,TRBJ1-3,-,CAITGRGGNTIYF,TGTGCCATCACGGGCAGGGGTGGAAACACCATATATTTT
TRBV15,-,TRBJ2-7,-,CATSRDGGEQYF,TGTGCCACCAGCAGAGATGGTGGCGAGCAGTACTTC
TRBV28,once,TRBJ2-5,-,CASNNDRFNQETQYF,TGTGCCAGCAATAATGACAGGTTCAATCAAGAGACCCAGTACTTC
TRBV6-1,-,TRBJ2-7,-,CASSDRWSSYEQYF,TGTGCCAGCAGTGACAGGTGGAGCTCCTACGAGCAGTACTTC
TRBV10-3,-,TRBJ2-4,-,CAISQGDKNIQYF,TGTGCCATCTCACAGGGAGACAAAAACATTCAGTACTTC
TRBV9,-,TRBJ2-2,-,CASSVGDGVPGELFF,TGTGCCAGCAGCGTAGGGGACGGCGTCCCCGGGGAGCTGTTTTTT
TRBV6-5,-,TRBJ2-2,TRBD2,CASTASGSRELFF,TGTGCCAGCACGGCTAGCGGGAGTAGGGAGCTGTTTTTT
TRBV5-4,-,TRBJ1-2,-,CASSERPRTGYTF,TGTGCCAGCAGCGAACGGCCCCGGACTGGCTACACCTTC
TRBV27,-,TRBJ2-5,-,CASSPRGVQQETQYF,TGTGCCAGCAGCCCTAGGGGCGTCCAACAAGAGACCCAGTACTTC
TRBV30,-,TRBJ1-5,-,CAWSPYSNQPQHF,TGTGCCTGGAGTCCTTATAGCAATCAGCCCCAGCATTTT
TRBV27,-,TRBJ2-2,-,CASSLAGASWYTGELFF,TGTGCCAGCAGTTTGGCGGGGGCCAGTTGGTACACCGGGGAGCTGTTTTTT